This is a list of T cell receptor beta chains from one sample in a study of blood T cells in healthy people across ages. TCRdb re-derived calls from the 5' RACE reads in MiXCR, one entry per CDR3 protein. The sample comprises over 1,200,000 distinct CDR3 sequences, 45% to 70% of which are singletons, and about 6.3% rests with the top ten. Sequencing input: blood. The receptors were sampled from a man younger than 35 in good health. CDR3s include the opening cysteine and the closing phenylalanine or tryptophan. Fields, in order: clone size, CDR3 length, J gene, V gene, D gene, CDR3 protein, CDR3 DNA. The D gene is left open where the match is weak. Clone size is shown for a subset of rows, as once, few, many or a class of expanded clone.

>-|15|TRBJ1-2|TRBV4-1|-
CASSLARRGNYGYTF
TGCGCCAGCAGTCTTGCCCGGCGGGGGAACTATGGCTACACCTTC
>few|13|TRBJ2-6|TRBV7-9|-
CASSARMVNVLTF
TGTGCCAGCAGCGCCCGGATGGTGAACGTCCTGACTTTC
>-|14|TRBJ1-2|TRBV5-1|-
CASSGTLTNYGYTF
TGCGCCAGCAGCGGGACACTGACTAACTATGGCTACACCTTC
>-|18|TRBJ2-3|TRBV20-1|TRBD2
CSARKGLAGFSSADTQYF
TGCAGTGCTAGAAAGGGACTAGCGGGATTCTCCAGTGCAGATACGCAGTATTTT
>-|14|TRBJ2-7|TRBV15|-
CATSRDSVSYEQYF
TGTGCCACCAGCAGAGATTCGGTGTCCTACGAGCAGTACTTC
>-|12|TRBJ2-4|TRBV20-1|-
CSASVAGNIQYF
TGCAGTGCTAGTGTGGCAGGAAACATTCAGTACTTC
>few|11|TRBJ2-5|TRBV20-1|-
CSATLEETQYF
TGCAGTGCTACCCTAGAAGAGACCCAGTACTTC
>few|15|TRBJ2-3|TRBV29-1|-
CSVLIPGAATDTQYF
TGCAGCGTCCTAATCCCGGGTGCAGCCACAGATACGCAGTATTTT
>-|11|TRBJ2-1|TRBV5-1|-
CASSSGSNEFF
TGCGCCAGCAGCTCGGGGTCTAACGAGTTCTTC
>-|12|TRBJ1-1|TRBV10-3|-
CAISGGGTEAFF
TGTGCCATCAGTGGGGGTGGGACTGAAGCTTTCTTT
>-|15|TRBJ2-5|TRBV6-6|-
CASSYSGLEYNEQYF
TGTGCCAGCAGTTACTCGGGACTGGAATACAATGAGCAGTACTTC
>-|14|TRBJ2-3|TRBV3-1|TRBD2
CASSQGRETDTQYF
TGTGCCAGCAGCCAAGGGCGGGAGACAGATACGCAGTATTTT
>few|15|TRBJ2-1|TRBV20-1|-
CSARDLRSSYNEQFF
TGTAGTGCTAGAGATCTCAGGAGCTCCTACAATGAGCAGTTCTTC
>-|16|TRBJ1-1|TRBV5-1|TRBD1
CASSSTGGSMNTEAFF
TGCGCCAGCAGCTCTACAGGGGGCTCTATGAACACTGAAGCTTTCTTT
>-|16|TRBJ1-2|TRBV6-5|-
CASSYFTAGRPYGYTF
TGTGCCAGCAGTTACTTTACCGCGGGGAGGCCCTATGGCTACACCTTC
>-|15|TRBJ2-1|TRBV11-2|TRBD2
CASSYLSGGDNEQFF
TGTGCCAGCAGCTACCTAAGCGGGGGTGACAATGAGCAGTTCTTC
>-|11|TRBJ2-1|TRBV20-1|-
CSARVGNWQFF
TGCAGTGCTAGAGTGGGAAATTGGCAGTTCTTC
>once|13|TRBJ1-6|TRBV20-1|-
CSATGGVGSPLHF
TGCAGTGCTACTGGGGGAGTGGGATCACCCCTCCACTTT
>-|16|TRBJ2-3|TRBV4-2|-
CASTPGTSTSTDTQYF
TGTGCCAGCACCCCAGGGACATCCACTAGCACAGATACGCAGTATTTT
>-|16|TRBJ2-7|TRBV20-1|TRBD1
CSARDPGPETGGEQYF
TGCAGTGCTAGAGATCCAGGGCCCGAGACAGGGGGCGAGCAGTACTTC
>-|14|TRBJ1-5|TRBV9|TRBD1
CASSARDRDQPQHF
TGTGCCAGCAGCGCCCGGGACAGGGATCAGCCCCAGCATTTT
>few|14|TRBJ1-1|TRBV12-3/TRBV12-4|-
CASRLSAGETEAFF
TGTGCCAGCAGGCTCTCTGCAGGGGAGACTGAAGCTTTCTTT
>once|14|TRBJ1-1|TRBV29-1|TRBD1
CSVKREDRIAEAFF
TGCAGCGTTAAAAGGGAGGACAGGATCGCTGAAGCTTTCTTT
>-|17|TRBJ1-6|TRBV29-1|-
CSREGRDSGSCNSPLHF
TGCAGCAGGGAAGGTCGGGACTCAGGTAGTTGTAATTCACCCCTCCACTTT
>few|14|TRBJ2-3|TRBV10-3|-
CAISEVSQSDTQYF
TGTGCCATCAGTGAAGTCTCGCAGTCAGATACGCAGTATTTT
>-|16|TRBJ2-1|TRBV18|TRBD2
CASSPMGAGVSNEQFF
TGTGCCAGCTCACCGATGGGAGCGGGAGTGAGCAATGAGCAGTTCTTC
>once|15|TRBJ2-1|TRBV20-1|TRBD2
CSARQRGGAYNEQFF
TGCAGTGCTAGGCAGCGGGGGGGCGCCTACAATGAGCAGTTCTTC
>-|15|TRBJ2-7|TRBV12-3/TRBV12-4|TRBD1
CASSSRTGTPYEQYF
TGTGCCAGCAGTTCTCGGACAGGGACACCTTACGAGCAGTACTTC
>many|14|TRBJ2-7|TRBV2|TRBD1
CASSEGTGRYEQYF
TGTGCCAGCAGTGAAGGGACAGGTCGGTACGAGCAGTACTTC
>-|16|TRBJ2-7|TRBV21-1|-
CASSLGTSGDPYEQYF
TGTGCCAGCAGTCTCGGGACTAGCGGGGACCCCTACGAGCAGTACTTC
>few|14|TRBJ1-2|TRBV9|-
CASSPTGSYYGYTF
TGCGCCAGCAGCCCCACGGGGAGCTACTATGGCTACACCTTC
>-|15|TRBJ1-6|TRBV7-6|-
CASSLAETRNSPLHF
TGTGCCAGCAGCTTAGCGGAGACACGAAATTCACCCCTCCACTTT
>-|15|TRBJ1-4|TRBV27|-
CASPQVWQTSWGLFF
TGTGCCAGCCCCCAGGTGTGGCAGACCTCCTGGGGACTGTTTTTT
>-|14|TRBJ1-5|TRBV10-2|-
CASSVGGRVLPQHF
TGCGCCAGCAGTGTAGGAGGCCGTGTGCTGCCCCAGCATTTT
>-|13|TRBJ1-1|TRBV2|-
CASSGDWDTEAFF
TGTGCCAGCAGTGGGGACTGGGACACTGAAGCTTTCTTT
>-|15|TRBJ2-5|TRBV7-9|TRBD1
CASSPGQGVFETQYF
TGTGCCAGCAGCCCCGGACAGGGGGTCTTCGAGACCCAGTACTTC
>-|14|TRBJ2-1|TRBV5-5|TRBD2
CASSWGTSGSKQFF
TGTGCCAGCAGCTGGGGGACTAGCGGGAGTAAGCAGTTCTTC
>-|12|TRBJ2-1|TRBV29-1|-
CSAKRSRNEQFF
TGCAGCGCAAAGAGAAGCCGCAATGAGCAGTTCTTC
>-|15|TRBJ1-2|TRBV5-5|-
CASSPAMGTHYGYTF
TGTGCCAGCAGCCCGGCGATGGGGACGCATTATGGCTACACCTTC
>few|13|TRBJ2-7|TRBV20-1|-
CSARPRTAYEQYF
TGCAGTGCTAGACCTCGGACGGCCTACGAGCAGTACTTC
>few|11|TRBJ2-1|TRBV20-1|TRBD2
CSLAGVAEQFF
TGCTCGCTAGCGGGAGTCGCTGAGCAGTTCTTC
>-|15|TRBJ2-1|TRBV5-1|-
CASSLVTASYNEQFF
TGCGCCAGCAGCTTGGTAACAGCCTCCTACAATGAGCAGTTCTTC
>few|14|TRBJ2-7|TRBV7-8|-
CASSSPTDSYEQYF
TGTGCCAGCAGTTCGCCCACAGACTCCTACGAGCAGTACTTC
>-|16|TRBJ2-6|TRBV3-1|-
CASSPSLGSGANVLTF
TGTGCCAGCAGCCCCTCGTTGGGCTCTGGGGCCAACGTCCTGACTTTC
>few|15|TRBJ2-5|TRBV13|TRBD1
CASSLATGGLETQYF
TGTGCCAGCAGCTTAGCGACAGGGGGCCTCGAGACCCAGTACTTC